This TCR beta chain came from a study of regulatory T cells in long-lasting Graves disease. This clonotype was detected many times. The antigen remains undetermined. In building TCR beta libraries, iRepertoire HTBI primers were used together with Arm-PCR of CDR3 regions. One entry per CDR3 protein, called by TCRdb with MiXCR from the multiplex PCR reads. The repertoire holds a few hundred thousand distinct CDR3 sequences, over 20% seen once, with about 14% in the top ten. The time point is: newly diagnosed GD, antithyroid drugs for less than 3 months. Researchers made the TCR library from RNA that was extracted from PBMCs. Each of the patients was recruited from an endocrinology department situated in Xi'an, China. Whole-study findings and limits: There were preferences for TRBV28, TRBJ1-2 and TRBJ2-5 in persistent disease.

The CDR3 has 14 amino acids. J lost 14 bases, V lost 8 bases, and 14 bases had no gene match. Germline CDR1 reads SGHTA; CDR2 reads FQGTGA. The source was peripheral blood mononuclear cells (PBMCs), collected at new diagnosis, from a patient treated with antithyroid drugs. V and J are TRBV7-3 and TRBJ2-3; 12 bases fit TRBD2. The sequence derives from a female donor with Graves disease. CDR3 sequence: CASGRDQGTSGRYF. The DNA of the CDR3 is TGTGCCAGCGGCAGGGACCAGGGGACTAGCGGGCGGTATTTT.